This T cell receptor (beta chain) was identified during a study of T cell changes during pregnancy in multiple sclerosis. V gave up 10 bases and J gave up 2 bases; unmatched junction bases: 14. In germline, CDR1 is MNHEY, CDR2 SMNVEV (reference sequence). The CDR3 has 15 amino acids. Profiling relied on immunoSEQ multiplex PCR, and the TCRdb table lists in-frame clones only, not all of them. Of about 44,000 clones listed, approximately 96% are singletons. This chain links TRBV27 with TRBJ2-7, with 7 bases lining up with TRBD2. The sequenced sample was peripheral blood, obtained in the second trimester of pregnancy. This clonotype originated in a female donor with multiple sclerosis, enrolled in a pregnancy study. This CDR3 is CAIPTCPGLTYEQYF. The CDR3, as DNA: TGTGCCATTCCGACTTGCCCGGGACTAACCTACGAGCAGTACTTC.